Described below is a single T cell receptor (beta chain) sequence and its context. This sample was included in a study of blood T cell repertoires in COVID-19. How the authors handled the data: The authors estimated nucleated cell counts from reference gene primer amplification. The repertoire was sequenced with immunoSEQ multiplex PCR; TCRdb's copy has only in-frame clones and lacks some. V and J calls and clone size follow that table, whereas D and trimming were derived from the DNA. The repertoire holds 150,000 to 200,000 clones, with 80% to 90% as singletons. Trimming left V 2 bases short and J 4 bases short, with 11 bases between. Germline V lookup: CDR1 KGHSH, CDR2 LQKENI. The CDR3 consists of 15 residues.

The genes are TRBV18 and TRBJ2-2; possible D gene TRBD1, 6 bases. The sample consisted of peripheral blood. This TCR was sampled from a man aged 65 to 79 with active or convalescent COVID-19. The CDR3 DNA reads TGTGCCAGCTCACCAGCAGGGGACCTCACCGGGGAGCTGTTTTTT. It encodes CASSPAGDLTGELFF.